These 12 T cell receptor beta chains share one sample of origin, sequenced in a study of cytomegalovirus exposure and HLA in healthy donors. Vbeta (60) and Jbeta (13) primers were used in the PCR. TCRdb's table, derived via immunoSEQ multiplex PCR, lists solely in-frame clones and lacks some. The sample contains more than 95,000 clones, less than 85% of which appear only once. The source material was PBMCs. Every receptor here comes from a man aged 25-40 years in good health and CMV-seropositive.

The chain employs TRBV5-1 and TRBJ2-1; the match to TRBD2 covers 8 bases. The V gene end was trimmed by 0 bases and the J gene end by 0 bases; junction bases not matched to a gene: 14. This CDR3 comprises 20 residues. Germline CDR1 reads SGHRS; CDR2 reads YFSETQ. The CDR3 here is CASSLVGGGPYLSSYNEQFF. CDR3 bases: TGCGCCAGCAGCTTGGTCGGCGGGGGGCCCTATTTGAGCTCCTACAATGAGCAGTTCTTC.

The chain links TRBV9 to TRBJ2-7, with TRBD1 matching 9 bases. V gave up 3 bases and J gave up 4 bases; unmatched junction bases: 5. The CDR3 has 14 amino acids. Germline V gene sequence: CDR1 SGDLS, CDR2 YYNGEE. The DNA for the CDR3 is TGTGCCAGCAGCGATGGGGACAGGGTGTACGAGCAGTACTTC. Amino acids: CASSDGDRVYEQYF.

V is TRBV5-1 and J is TRBJ1-2, with TRBD1 matching 11 bases. Germline-derived CDR1 and CDR2 are SGHRS and YFSETQ. The CDR3 has 17 residues. V was pared by 4 bases and J by 4 bases, with 12 bases of the junction left unmatched. The CDR3 loop reads CASSPGQGATHLYGYTF. CDR3 nucleotides: TGCGCCAGCAGCCCCGGACAGGGGGCAACCCATCTCTATGGCTACACCTTC.

This clone was seen once. The chain recombines TRBV9 with TRBJ1-3; perhaps TRBD1 as D (5 bases). The germline V gene encodes CDR1 SGDLS and CDR2 YYNGEE. Trimming took off 0 bases at V and 0 bases at J, with 13 bases between the two ends. The CDR3 has 17 amino acids. CDR3 in DNA: TGTGCCAGCAGCGTAGCGGTAGGGGCCCTCTCTGGAAACACCATATATTTT. Its protein product is CASSVAVGALSGNTIYF.

The chain uses TRBV27 and TRBJ1-3; the D is unclear. Germline CDR1 MNHEY, CDR2 SMNVEV (reference sequence). Trimming removed 2 bases from V and 0 bases from J, with 8 bases in between. The CDR3 is made up of 15 amino acids. The CDR3 DNA is TGTGCCAGCAGTTTAGCGGGTTCCTCTGGAAACACCATATATTTT. Its protein product is CASSLAGSSGNTIYF.

The V gene is TRBV5-6, the J gene TRBJ2-3, with TRBD2 matching 8 bases. Germline CDR1 is SGHDT and CDR2 is YYEEEE. Losses at the gene ends were 4 bases for V and 5 bases for J; bases not matched to a gene: 18. The CDR3 spans 18 residues. The CDR3 DNA is TGTGCCAGCAGCGGGGTTTTCATGGGGACTAGTCGTTTAGATACGCAGTATTTT. As protein: CASSGVFMGTSRLDTQYF.

V gene TRBV9 combines with J gene TRBJ1-1; a weak D match, TRBD1 (6 bases). V lost 0 bases and J lost 3, with 15 bases in between. This CDR3 is built from 16 residues. CDR1 is SGDLS, CDR2 YYNGEE, per germline. In DNA form, the CDR3 reads TGTGCCAGCAGCGTAGGGGACACCAGCTGGGACACTGAAGCTTTCTTT. It is translated as CASSVGDTSWDTEAFF.

The V call is TRBV7-3, the J call TRBJ1-1; TRBD1 aligns across 7 bases. This CDR3 has 14 amino acids. V lost 4 bases to trimming and J lost 5 bases; unmatched junction nucleotides: 7. From germline, CDR1 is SGHTA and CDR2 FQGTGA. The CDR3 region is CASSSRQGGTEAFF. The CDR3 nucleotides read TGTGCCAGCAGCTCGAGACAGGGAGGAACTGAAGCTTTCTTT.

The V and J genes are TRBV19 and TRBJ1-5; 11 bases are shared with TRBD1. The CDR3 is 17 amino acids. Germline V gene data show CDR1 as LNHDA and CDR2 as SQIVND (reference sequence). With 3 bases clipped from V and 3 bases from J, the junction kept 7 bases outside the gene matches. For the CDR3, the DNA is TGTGCCAGTAGTATTGGACAGGGGGCCGGACTCAATCAGCCCCAGCATTTT. Protein product: CASSIGQGAGLNQPQHF.

For this clone: One end of the junction varies from germline; a read error may be responsible. The chain links TRBV18 to TRBJ2-2; tentatively, D is TRBD1 (5 bases). This CDR3 has 15 amino acids. The germline CDR1 and CDR2 sequences are KGHSH and LQKENI. For the CDR3, the DNA is TGTGCCAGCTCGCCACGAGTGGGGCCCACCGGGGAGCTGTTTTTT. This codes for CASSPRVGPTGELFF.

The chain joins TRBV5-1 to TRBJ1-3; possibly TRBD1 for D (6 bases). The V gene lost 0 bases and the J gene lost 3 bases, with 16 bases spanning the gap. The germline gives CDR1 SGHRS, CDR2 YFSETQ. The CDR3 has 17 amino acids. CDR3 region: CASSLAPAGASGNTIYF. The CDR3 coding sequence is TGCGCCAGCAGCTTGGCCCCCGCGGGGGCGAGTGGAAACACCATATATTTT. The full variable domain, rest sourced from reference TRBV5-1 and TRBJ1-3, is KAGVTQTPRYLIKTRGQQVTLSCSPISGHRSVSWYQQTPGQGLQFLFEYFSETQRNKGNFPGRFSGRQFSNSRSEMNVSTLELGDSALYLCASSLAPAGASGNTIYFGEGSWLTVV.

Comment on this clone: The germline gene is not matched at one end of the junction; a read error may be the cause. The chain has TRBV7-8 and TRBJ1-2; possibly TRBD1 for D (6 bases). CDR1 SGHVS and CDR2 FQNEAQ come from the germline V gene. The CDR3 is 14 residues long. This CDR3 is CASSSGGAPYGYIF. CDR3 DNA: TGTGCCAGCAGCTCGGGGGGGGCTCCCTATGGCTACATCTTC.